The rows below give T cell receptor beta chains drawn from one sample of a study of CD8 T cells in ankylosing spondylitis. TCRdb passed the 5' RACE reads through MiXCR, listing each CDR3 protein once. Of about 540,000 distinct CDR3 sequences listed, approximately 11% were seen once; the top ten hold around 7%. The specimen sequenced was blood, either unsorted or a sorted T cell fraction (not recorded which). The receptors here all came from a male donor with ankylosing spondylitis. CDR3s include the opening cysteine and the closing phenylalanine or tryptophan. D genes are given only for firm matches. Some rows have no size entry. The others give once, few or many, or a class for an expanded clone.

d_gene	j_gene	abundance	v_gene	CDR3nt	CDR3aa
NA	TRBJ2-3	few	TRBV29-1	TGCAGCGTTGAGGCAGGGTCTAGCACAGATACGCAGTATTTT	CSVEAGSSTDTQYF
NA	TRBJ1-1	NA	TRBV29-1	TGCAGCGTTGAAGTACAACGGAACACTGAAGCTTTCTTT	CSVEVQRNTEAFF
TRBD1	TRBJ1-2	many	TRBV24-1	TGTGCCACCAGTGACATGACAGGGGCCTATGGCTACACCTTC	CATSDMTGAYGYTF
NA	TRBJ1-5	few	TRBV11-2	TGTGCCAGCAGCTTAGAAATAGGGTCCACTTGGGCGCCCCAGCATTTT	CASSLEIGSTWAPQHF
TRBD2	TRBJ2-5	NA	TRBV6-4	TGTGCCAGCAGTCCAGCGGGAGGGTCTATAGAGACCCAGTACTTC	CASSPAGGSIETQYF
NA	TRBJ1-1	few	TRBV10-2	TGCGCCAGCAGTGAGTCAACTTCTATGACGGGGAACACTGAAGCTTTCTTT	CASSESTSMTGNTEAFF
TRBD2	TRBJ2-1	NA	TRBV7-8	TGTGCCAGCAGCTCCCGGGGCGGGAGGACCTACAATGAGCAGTTCTTC	CASSSRGGRTYNEQFF
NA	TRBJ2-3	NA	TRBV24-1	TGTGCCACCAGTGATAGGACGGCTAGGGAAGATACGCAGTATTTT	CATSDRTAREDTQYF
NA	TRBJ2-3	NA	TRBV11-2	TGTGCCAGCAGCTTACTCATGGGCCTAAATACGCAGTATTTT	CASSLLMGLNTQYF
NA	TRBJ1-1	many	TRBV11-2	TGTGCCAGCAGCTTAGGGGGGAGGGAGACTGAAGCTTTCTTT	CASSLGGRETEAFF
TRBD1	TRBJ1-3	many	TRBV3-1	TGTGCCAGCAGCCAATGGGGACAGGGGAACTCTGGAAACACCATATATTTT	CASSQWGQGNSGNTIYF
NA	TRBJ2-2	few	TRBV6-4	TGTGCCAGCAGCCTGACCGCGGACAACACCGGGGAGCTGTTTTTT	CASSLTADNTGELFF
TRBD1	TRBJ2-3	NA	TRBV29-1	TGCAGCGTTGTGGGACAGCCGGGTGAACCCGCAGATACGCAGTATTTT	CSVVGQPGEPADTQYF
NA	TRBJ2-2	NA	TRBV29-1	TGCAGCGTAGGGGACGTTATCGCGAACACCGGGGAGCTGTTTTTT	CSVGDVIANTGELFF
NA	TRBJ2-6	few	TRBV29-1	TGCAGCGTGGACACTAGCTCTGGGGCCAACGTCCTGACTTTC	CSVDTSSGANVLTF
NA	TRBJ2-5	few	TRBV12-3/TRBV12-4	TGTGCCAGCAGTAAGGGGACTCGGGAGACCCAGTACTTC	CASSKGTRETQYF
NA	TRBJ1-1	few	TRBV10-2	TGCGCCAGCAGTGAAACGGGCGCGGACACTGAAGCTTTCTTT	CASSETGADTEAFF
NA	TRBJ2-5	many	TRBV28	TGTGCCAGCAGTCACCAGACAGTACTCCAAGAGACCCAGTACTTC	CASSHQTVLQETQYF
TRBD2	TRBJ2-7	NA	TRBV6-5	TGTGCCAGCAGTTACTCGACTAGCGGGGGCGGCTACGAGCAGTACTTC	CASSYSTSGGGYEQYF
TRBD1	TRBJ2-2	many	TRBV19	TGTGCCAGTAGTAGACAGGGTGTTGGGAACACCGGGGAGCTGTTTTTT	CASSRQGVGNTGELFF
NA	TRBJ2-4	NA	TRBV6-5	TGTGCCAGCACTTTAGACCCAGGGCAAAACATTCAGTACTTC	CASTLDPGQNIQYF
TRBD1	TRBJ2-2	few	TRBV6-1	TGTGCCAGCAGACAGGGGGCTATGGACACCGGGGAGCTGTTTTTT	CASRQGAMDTGELFF
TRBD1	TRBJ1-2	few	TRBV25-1	TGTGCCACCACGACGCAGGGGGATGGCTACACCTTC	CATTTQGDGYTF
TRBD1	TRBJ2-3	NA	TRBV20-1	TGCAGTGCTACCGGTTTGGGACAGTACACAGATACGCAGTATTTT	CSATGLGQYTDTQYF
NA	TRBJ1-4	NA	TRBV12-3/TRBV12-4	TGTGCCAGCAGTCCCGACAGAGCAACTAATGAAAAACTGTTTTTT	CASSPDRATNEKLFF
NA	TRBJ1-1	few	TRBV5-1	TGCGCCAGCAGCTTGGTTTGGGGGGTGAGGACTGAAGCTTTCTTT	CASSLVWGVRTEAFF
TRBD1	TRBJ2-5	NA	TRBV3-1	TGTGCCAGCAGCACTAACAGGGGTCAAGAGACCCAGTACTTC	CASSTNRGQETQYF
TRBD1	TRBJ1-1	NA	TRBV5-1	TGCGCCAGCAGCCAGGGACAGGGATCAGGGACTGAAGCTTTCTTT	CASSQGQGSGTEAFF
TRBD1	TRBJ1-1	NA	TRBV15	TGTGCCACCAGCAGGGACAGGGGCACGGACAGTGAAGCTTTCTTT	CATSRDRGTDSEAFF
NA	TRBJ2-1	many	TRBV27	TGTGCCAGCAGCTACGGGAACGGAATATACAATGAGCAGTTCTTC	CASSYGNGIYNEQFF
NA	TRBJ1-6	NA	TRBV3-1	TGTGCCAGCACCAACGCGGGGGCAACTTCGAGTTCACCCCTCCACTTT	CASTNAGATSSSPLHF
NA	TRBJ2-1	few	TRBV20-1	TGCAGTGCCCGTGCAATGGACAGCCTAACCTACAATGAGCAGTTCTTC	CSARAMDSLTYNEQFF
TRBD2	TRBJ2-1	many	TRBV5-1	TGCGCCAGCAGCTTGTCTGGGACTAGCGGCTACAATGAGCAGTTCTTC	CASSLSGTSGYNEQFF
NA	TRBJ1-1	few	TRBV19	TGTGCCAGTAGTCCGGGCGGGGGGCCTGAAGCTTTCTTT	CASSPGGGPEAFF
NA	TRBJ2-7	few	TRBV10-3	TGTGCCATCAGTGACCCGGATAGGGGTACCTACGAGCAGTACTTC	CAISDPDRGTYEQYF
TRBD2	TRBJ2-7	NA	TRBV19	TGTGCCAGTAGGCCGAGCGGGAGAGCGTCCTACGAGCAGTACTTC	CASRPSGRASYEQYF
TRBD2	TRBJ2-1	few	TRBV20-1	TGCAGTGCTATGGGACTAGCGGGAGGGCCTGGACGATACAATGAGCAGTTCTTC	CSAMGLAGGPGRYNEQFF
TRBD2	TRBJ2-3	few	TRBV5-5	TGTGCCAGCAGCTTTGACGGGAGGGCCGCAGATACGCAGTATTTT	CASSFDGRAADTQYF
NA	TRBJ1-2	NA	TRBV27	TGTGCCAGCAGTCCTGGGGCGGGTGGCTACACCTTC	CASSPGAGGYTF
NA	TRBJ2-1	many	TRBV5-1	TGCGCCAGCAGCTTGGTCGACAGGTCAGTGCAGTTCTTC	CASSLVDRSVQFF
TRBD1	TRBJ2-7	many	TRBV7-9	TGTGCCAGCAGCCATGGGGACAGAGACTCCTACGAGCAGTACTTC	CASSHGDRDSYEQYF
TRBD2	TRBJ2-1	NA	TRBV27	TGTGCCAGCAGTTCTGGACTAGCGCAGAACAATGAGCAGTTCTTC	CASSSGLAQNNEQFF